The source of this TCR beta chain is a study of Ad26.COV2.S vaccination and SARS-CoV-2 variants (dated by TCRdb to 2020 to 2022). Study-level background: Donors in the vaccine arm were drawn from COV1001, a multicentre, randomized, double-blind, placebo-controlled phase I-IIa trial testing Ad26.COV2.S in healthy adults. Dosing of Ad26.COV2.S was intramuscular, at either 5x10^10 or 1x10^11 viral particles, delivered as one shot or as two shots spaced 56 days apart. The specificity and breadth of SARS-CoV-2-reactive T cell receptors after Ad26.COV2.S vaccination were assessed by TCRbeta repertoire sequencing. A total of 32 samples were included in the TCR-sequenced set, comprising roughly 20 Ad26.COV2.S vaccine recipients, 5 placebo recipients and 8 SARS-CoV-2 convalescent individuals. Participants in the trial were split at random into five groups of five each, receiving low-dose or high-dose Ad26.COV2.S once or twice, or else placebo on both occasions. Blinding of investigators to trial group allocation was maintained during experiments and outcome assessment.

This sample's treatment or condition label indicates: over 15 received Ad26.COV2.S at low or high dose, single or two shots; a few received placebo; per-sample allocation not given. For vaccine and placebo recipients, repertoires were sequenced using samples collected on day 63 after the first injection. Between 29 July and 7 August 2020, Cohort 1b enrolled 20 to 30 adults aged 18-55 years at one site in Boston, USA. Ad26.COV2.S was a replication-incompetent adenovirus type 26 vector that expressed a prefusion-stabilized SARS-CoV-2 spike protein derived from the original Wuhan strain. Of note for this clone: Its antigen specificity is not known. One base away there is no much larger clone; base qualities are not given.

Overall study outcomes, separate from this receptor: After vaccination, substantial breadth of spike-specific CD8+ and CD4+ T cell responses was reported. The study was not powered for comparison of responses between vaccine doses or regimens. The authors noted that the TCR breadth and depth analyses may have underestimated total T cell responses. Higher spike-specific TCR breadth was observed in Ad26.COV2.S recipients than in placebo recipients (P = 0.0014). Vaccine and placebo recipients had comparable non-spike TCR breadth, which fits with the vaccine containing only spike.

The immunoSEQ Assay was used to sequence TCRbeta CDR3 regions. After extraction, genomic DNA underwent amplification by bias-controlled multiplex PCR, followed by high-throughput sequencing. For the original study's pipeline: To quantify the absolute abundance of every unique TCRbeta CDR3 region, sequences were collapsed and filtered. Usable DNA was measured by amplifying reference genes present in all nucleated cells, and TCRbeta template counts were normalized to that usable DNA to estimate T cell fraction. Repertoire TCRs were annotated as SARS-CoV-2-specific by exact matching of V gene, CDR3 amino acid sequence and J gene to a known reactive TCR set. The reference SARS-CoV-2 TCR set was derived from MIRA and filtered for enrichment in COVID-19-positive ImmuneCODE repertoires, a step that removed public or cross-reactive TCRs. Using the MIRA antigens, annotated TCRs were further analysed by specific ORF or by position within an ORF. Breadth was defined as annotated unique rearrangements over total unique productive rearrangements; depth was the summed frequency of those rearrangements. Two-sided Wilcoxon rank-sum tests were applied when comparing TCR breadth between groups. TCRdb mirrors the immuneACCESS table, restricted to in-frame sequences. Some clones are absent from its copies; in checked studies, under half trace to an unresolved V gene, and the reason for the others is unknown. V, J and clone size are taken as reported in that table, and D and trimming were inferred from the DNA itself. For this sample there are hundreds of thousands of clones; approximately 90% appear just once. The ten largest clonotypes hold more than 9% of the sample.

This specimen was peripheral blood, taken in a trial of Ad26.COV2.S vaccine versus placebo. The origin of this receptor is a person aged 18-65 years who received the Ad26.COV2.S COVID-19 vaccine or a placebo.

The nucleotides read TGTGCCAGCAGCTTACAGTCGAACACTGAAGCTTTCTTT. Translated, it reads CASSLQSNTEAFF. This chain is built from TRBV5-5 and TRBJ1-1; no D segment can be confidently identified. Counted from cysteine to phenylalanine, this CDR3 has 13 amino acids. CDR3 DNA is the only sequence kept; it has 39 bases, read in frame from the first base. Relative to germline, V is 2 bases shorter and J is 1 base shorter, with 6 bases between their ends. The germline V gene (reference sequence) provides CDR1 SGHKS and CDR2 YYEKEE. This CDR3, with the reference TRBV5-5 and TRBJ1-1 proteins standing in past its ends, gives the full variable domain DAGVTQSPTHLIKTRGQQVTLRCSPISGHKSVSWYQQVLGQGPQFIFQYYEKEERGRGNFPDRFSARQFPNYSSELNVNALLLGDSALYLCASSLQSNTEAFFGQGTRLTVV.